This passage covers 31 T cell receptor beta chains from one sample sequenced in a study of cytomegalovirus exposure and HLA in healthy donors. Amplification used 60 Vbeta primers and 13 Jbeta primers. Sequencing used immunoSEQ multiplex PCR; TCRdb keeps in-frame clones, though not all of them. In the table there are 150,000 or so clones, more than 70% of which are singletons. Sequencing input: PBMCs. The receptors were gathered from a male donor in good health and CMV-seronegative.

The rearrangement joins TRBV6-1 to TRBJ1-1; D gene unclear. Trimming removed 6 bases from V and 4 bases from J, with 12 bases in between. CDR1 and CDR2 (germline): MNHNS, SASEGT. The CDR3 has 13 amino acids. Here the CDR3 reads CASRNSQLTEAFF. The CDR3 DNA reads TGTGCCAGCAGAAACTCACAGCTCACTGAAGCTTTCTTT.

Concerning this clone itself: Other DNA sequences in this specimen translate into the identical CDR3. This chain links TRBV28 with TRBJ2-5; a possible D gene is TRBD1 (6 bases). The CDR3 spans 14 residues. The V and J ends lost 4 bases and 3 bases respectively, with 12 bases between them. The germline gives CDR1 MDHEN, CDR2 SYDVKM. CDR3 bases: TGTGCCAGCAGTTCCGGACAGCTGAAAGAGACCCAGTACTTC. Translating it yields CASSSGQLKETQYF.

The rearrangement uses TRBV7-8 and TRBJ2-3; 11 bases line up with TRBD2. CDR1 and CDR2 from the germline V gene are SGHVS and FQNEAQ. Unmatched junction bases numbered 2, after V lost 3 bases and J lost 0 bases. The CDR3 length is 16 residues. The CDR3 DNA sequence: TGTGCCAGCAGCTTCACTAGCGGGGGTAGCACAGATACGCAGTATTTT. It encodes CASSFTSGGSTDTQYF.

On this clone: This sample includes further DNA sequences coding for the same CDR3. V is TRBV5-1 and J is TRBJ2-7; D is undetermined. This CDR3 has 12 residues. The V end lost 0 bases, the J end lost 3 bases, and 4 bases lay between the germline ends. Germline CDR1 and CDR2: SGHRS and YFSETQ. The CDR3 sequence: CASSLDFYEQYF. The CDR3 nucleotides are TGCGCCAGCAGCTTGGACTTCTACGAGCAGTACTTC. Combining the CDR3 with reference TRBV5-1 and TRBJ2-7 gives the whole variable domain KAGVTQTPRYLIKTRGQQVTLSCSPISGHRSVSWYQQTPGQGLQFLFEYFSETQRNKGNFPGRFSGRQFSNSRSEMNVSTLELGDSALYLCASSLDFYEQYFGPGTRLTVT.

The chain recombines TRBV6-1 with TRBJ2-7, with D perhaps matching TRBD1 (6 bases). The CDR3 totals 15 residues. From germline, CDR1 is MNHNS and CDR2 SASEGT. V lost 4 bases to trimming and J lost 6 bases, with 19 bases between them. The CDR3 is CASSGRTAEEFEQYF. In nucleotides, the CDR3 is TGTGCCAGCAGTGGCAGGACAGCCGAGGAGTTCGAGCAGTACTTC.

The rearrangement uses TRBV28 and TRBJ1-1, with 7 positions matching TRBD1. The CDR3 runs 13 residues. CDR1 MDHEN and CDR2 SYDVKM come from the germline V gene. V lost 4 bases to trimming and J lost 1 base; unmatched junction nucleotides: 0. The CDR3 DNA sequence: TGTGCCAGCAGTTGGACAGGGAACACTGAAGCTTTCTTT. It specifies CASSWTGNTEAFF.

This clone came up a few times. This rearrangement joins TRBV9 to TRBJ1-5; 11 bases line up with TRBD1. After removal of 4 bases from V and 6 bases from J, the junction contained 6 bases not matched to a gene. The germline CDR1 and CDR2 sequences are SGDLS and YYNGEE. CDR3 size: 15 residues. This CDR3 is CASSSTGQGGQPQHF. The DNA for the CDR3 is TGTGCCAGCAGCTCTACGGGACAGGGGGGTCAGCCCCAGCATTTT.

This CDR3 is CASSPLRGEQYF. The CDR3 DNA follows: TGCGCCAGCAGCCCCCTTCGGGGCGAGCAGTACTTC. This chain links TRBV4-1 with TRBJ2-7, with D perhaps TRBD2 (5 bases). The germline CDR1 and CDR2 sequences are MGHRA and YSYEKL. The ends were cut back, 4 bases at V and 6 bases at J, with 10 bases in the middle. This CDR3 is 12 amino acids long.

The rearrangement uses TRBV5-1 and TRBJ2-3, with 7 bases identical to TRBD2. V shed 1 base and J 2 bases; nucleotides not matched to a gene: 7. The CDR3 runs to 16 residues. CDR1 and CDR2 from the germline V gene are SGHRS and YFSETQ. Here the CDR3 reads CASSLSASGFTDTQYF. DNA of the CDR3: TGCGCCAGCAGCTTGTCGGCTAGCGGTTTCACAGATACGCAGTATTTT.

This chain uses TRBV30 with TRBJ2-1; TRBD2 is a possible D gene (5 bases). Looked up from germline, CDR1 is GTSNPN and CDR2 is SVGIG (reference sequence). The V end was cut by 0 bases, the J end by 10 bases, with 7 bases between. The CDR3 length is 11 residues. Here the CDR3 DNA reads TGTGCCTGGAGTGTAAGGAGGGAGCAGTTCTTC. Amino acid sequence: CAWSVRREQFF. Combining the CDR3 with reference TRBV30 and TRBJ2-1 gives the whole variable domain SQTIHQWPATLVQPVGSPLSLECTVEGTSNPNLYWYRQAAGRGLQLLFYSVGIGQISSEVPQNLSASRPQDRQFILSSKKLLLSDSGFYLCAWSVRREQFFGPGTRLTVL.

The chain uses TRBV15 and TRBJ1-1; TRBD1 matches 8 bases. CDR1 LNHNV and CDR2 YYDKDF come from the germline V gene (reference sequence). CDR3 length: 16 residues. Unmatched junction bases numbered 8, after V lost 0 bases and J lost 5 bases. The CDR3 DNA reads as TGTGCCACCAGCAGAGATGTTACAGGGGGTAGGACTGAAGCTTTCTTT. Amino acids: CATSRDVTGGRTEAFF.

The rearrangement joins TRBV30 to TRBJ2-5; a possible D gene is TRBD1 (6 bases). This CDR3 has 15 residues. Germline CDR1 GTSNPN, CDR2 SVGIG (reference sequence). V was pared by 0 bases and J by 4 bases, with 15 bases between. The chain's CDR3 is CAWSVGDILGETQYF. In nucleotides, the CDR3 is TGTGCCTGGAGTGTAGGGGACATCCTTGGAGAGACCCAGTACTTC.

In nucleotides, the CDR3 is TGTGCCAGCAGTGAACAAGGGGGTAGCAATCAGCCCCAGCATTTT. This codes for CASSEQGGSNQPQHF. This chain uses TRBV6-1 with TRBJ1-5, with TRBD1 as a possible D gene (6 bases). The CDR3 consists of 15 residues. The V and J ends lost 2 bases and 0 bases respectively, with 8 bases between them. Germline V gives CDR1 MNHNS, CDR2 SASEGT.

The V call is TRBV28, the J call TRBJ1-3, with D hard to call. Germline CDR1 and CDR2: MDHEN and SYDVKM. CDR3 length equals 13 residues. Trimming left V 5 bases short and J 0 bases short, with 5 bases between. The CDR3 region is CASSRGSGNTIYF. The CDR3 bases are TGTGCCAGCAGTCGGGGCTCTGGAAACACCATATATTTT.

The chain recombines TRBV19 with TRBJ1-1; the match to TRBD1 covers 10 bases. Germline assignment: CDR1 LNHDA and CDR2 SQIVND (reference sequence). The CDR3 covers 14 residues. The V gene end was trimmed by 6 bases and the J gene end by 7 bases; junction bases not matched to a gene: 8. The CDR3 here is CASSLIGTGVEAFF. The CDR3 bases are TGTGCCAGTAGCCTAATAGGGACAGGGGTTGAAGCTTTCTTT. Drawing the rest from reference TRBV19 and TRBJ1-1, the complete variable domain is DGGITQSPKYLFRKEGQNVTLSCEQNLNHDAMYWYRQDPGQGLRLIYYSQIVNDFQKGDIAEGYSVSREKKESFPLTVTSAQKNPTAFYLCASSLIGTGVEAFFGQGTRLTVV.

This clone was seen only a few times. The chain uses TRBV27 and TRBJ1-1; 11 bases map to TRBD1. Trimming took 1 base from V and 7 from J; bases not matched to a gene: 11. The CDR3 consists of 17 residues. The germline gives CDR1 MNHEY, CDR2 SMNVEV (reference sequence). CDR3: CASSLYPPGTGGVEAFF. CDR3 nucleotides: TGTGCCAGCAGTTTATACCCCCCCGGGACAGGGGGAGTTGAAGCTTTCTTT.

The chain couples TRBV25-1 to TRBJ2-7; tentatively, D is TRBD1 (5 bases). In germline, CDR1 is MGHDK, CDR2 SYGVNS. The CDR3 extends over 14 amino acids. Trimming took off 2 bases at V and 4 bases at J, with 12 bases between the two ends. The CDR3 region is CASSEQGGLYEQYF. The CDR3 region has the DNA TGTGCCAGCAGTGAACAGGGTGGGCTTTACGAGCAGTACTTC.

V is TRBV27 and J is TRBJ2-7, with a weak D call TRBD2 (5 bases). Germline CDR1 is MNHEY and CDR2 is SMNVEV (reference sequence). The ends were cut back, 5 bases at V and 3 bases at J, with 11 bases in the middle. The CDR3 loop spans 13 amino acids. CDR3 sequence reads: CASSDLDFYEQYF. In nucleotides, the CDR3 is TGTGCCAGCAGTGATTTGGACTTCTACGAGCAGTACTTC.

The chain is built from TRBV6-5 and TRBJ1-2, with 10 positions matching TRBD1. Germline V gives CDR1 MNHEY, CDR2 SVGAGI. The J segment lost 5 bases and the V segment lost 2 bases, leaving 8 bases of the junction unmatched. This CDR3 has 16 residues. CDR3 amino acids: CASSYPSGTGEYGYTF. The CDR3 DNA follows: TGTGCCAGCAGTTACCCTTCCGGGACAGGGGAGTATGGCTACACCTTC.

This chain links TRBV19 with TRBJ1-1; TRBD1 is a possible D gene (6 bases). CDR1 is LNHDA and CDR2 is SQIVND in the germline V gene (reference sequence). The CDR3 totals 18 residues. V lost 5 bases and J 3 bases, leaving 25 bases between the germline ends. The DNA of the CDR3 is TGTGCCAGTAGTCGCGGCCTCAGCAGGGGACCTAAGGACACTGAAGCTTTCTTT. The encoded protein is CASSRGLSRGPKDTEAFF.

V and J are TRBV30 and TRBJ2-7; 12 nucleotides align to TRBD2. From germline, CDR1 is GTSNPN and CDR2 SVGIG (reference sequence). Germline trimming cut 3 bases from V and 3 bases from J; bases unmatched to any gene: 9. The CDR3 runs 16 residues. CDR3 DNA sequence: TGTGCCTGGAGCTTACTAGCGGGGGGCGGAGGCTACGAGCAGTACTTC. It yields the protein CAWSLLAGGGGYEQYF.

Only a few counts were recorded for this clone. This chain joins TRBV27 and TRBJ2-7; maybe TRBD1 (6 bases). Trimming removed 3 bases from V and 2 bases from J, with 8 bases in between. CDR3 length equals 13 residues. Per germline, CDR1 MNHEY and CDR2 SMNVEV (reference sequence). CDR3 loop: CASSFNRAYEQYF. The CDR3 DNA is TGTGCCAGCAGTTTCAACAGGGCCTACGAGCAGTACTTC.

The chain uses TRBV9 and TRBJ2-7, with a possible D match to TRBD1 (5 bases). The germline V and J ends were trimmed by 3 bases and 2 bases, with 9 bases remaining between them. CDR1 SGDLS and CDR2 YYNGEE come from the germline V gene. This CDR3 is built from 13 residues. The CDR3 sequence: CASSATGTYEQYF. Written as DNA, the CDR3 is TGTGCCAGCAGCGCCACAGGAACCTACGAGCAGTACTTC. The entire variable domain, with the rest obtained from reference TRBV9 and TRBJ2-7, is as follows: DSGVTQTPKHLITATGQRVTLRCSPRSGDLSVYWYQQSLDQGLQFLIQYYNGEERAKGNILERFSAQQFPDLHSELNLSSLELGDSALYFCASSATGTYEQYFGPGTRLTVT.

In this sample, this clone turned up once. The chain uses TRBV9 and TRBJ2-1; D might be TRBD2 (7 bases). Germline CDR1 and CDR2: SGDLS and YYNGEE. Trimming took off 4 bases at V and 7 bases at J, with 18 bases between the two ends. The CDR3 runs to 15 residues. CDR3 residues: CASSSGAGVGNEQFF. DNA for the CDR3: TGTGCCAGCAGCTCAGGGGCGGGAGTGGGGAATGAGCAGTTCTTC.

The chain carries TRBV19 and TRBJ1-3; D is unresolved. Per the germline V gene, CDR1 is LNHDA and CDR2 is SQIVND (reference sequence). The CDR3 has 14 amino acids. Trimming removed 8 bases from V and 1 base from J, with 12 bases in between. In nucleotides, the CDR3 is TGTGCCAGTCGGAAGCGAGGGTCTGGAAACACCATATATTTT. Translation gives CASRKRGSGNTIYF.

CDR3 sequence: CASSRTSGGYEQYF. As DNA, the CDR3 is TGTGCCAGCAGCCGTACTAGCGGGGGGTACGAGCAGTACTTC. This chain connects TRBV28 to TRBJ2-7; 12 bases fit TRBD2. CDR1 MDHEN and CDR2 SYDVKM come from the germline V gene. After removal of 6 bases from V and 4 bases from J, the junction contained 4 bases not matched to a gene. The CDR3 spans 14 residues.

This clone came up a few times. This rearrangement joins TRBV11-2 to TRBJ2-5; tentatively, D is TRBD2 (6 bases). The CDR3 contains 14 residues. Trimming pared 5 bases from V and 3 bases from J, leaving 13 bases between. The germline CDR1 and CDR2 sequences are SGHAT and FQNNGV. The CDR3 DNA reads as TGTGCCAGCAGCCGGACCCGGACTAAAGAGACCCAGTACTTC. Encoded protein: CASSRTRTKETQYF.

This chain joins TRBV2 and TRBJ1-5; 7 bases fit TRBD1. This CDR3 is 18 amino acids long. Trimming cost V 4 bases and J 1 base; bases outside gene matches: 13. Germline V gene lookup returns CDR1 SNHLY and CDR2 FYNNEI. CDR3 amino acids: CASSVLQGLSRSNQPQHF. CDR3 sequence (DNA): TGTGCCAGCAGTGTCCTACAGGGGTTGTCTCGGAGCAATCAGCCCCAGCATTTT.

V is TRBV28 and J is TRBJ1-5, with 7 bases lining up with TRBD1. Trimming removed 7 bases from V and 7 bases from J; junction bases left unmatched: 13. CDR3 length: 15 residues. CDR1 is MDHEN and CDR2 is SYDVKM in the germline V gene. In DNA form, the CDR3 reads TGTGCCAGCACCCTGTGGCAGGGGGTTTTACAGCCCCAGCATTTT. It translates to CASTLWQGVLQPQHF.

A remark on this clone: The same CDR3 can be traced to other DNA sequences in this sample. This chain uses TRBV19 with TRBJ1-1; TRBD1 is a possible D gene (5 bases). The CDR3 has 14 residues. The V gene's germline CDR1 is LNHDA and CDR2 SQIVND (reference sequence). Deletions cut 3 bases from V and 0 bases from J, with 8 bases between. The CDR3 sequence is CASSIGRVNTEAFF. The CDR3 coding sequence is TGTGCCAGTAGTATCGGCAGGGTGAACACTGAAGCTTTCTTT.

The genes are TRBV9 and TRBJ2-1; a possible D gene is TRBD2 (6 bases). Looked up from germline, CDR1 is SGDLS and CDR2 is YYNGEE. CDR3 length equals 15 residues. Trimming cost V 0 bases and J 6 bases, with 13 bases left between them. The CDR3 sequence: CASSVVAAASNEQFF. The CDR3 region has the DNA TGTGCCAGCAGCGTAGTAGCGGCAGCTAGCAATGAGCAGTTCTTC.